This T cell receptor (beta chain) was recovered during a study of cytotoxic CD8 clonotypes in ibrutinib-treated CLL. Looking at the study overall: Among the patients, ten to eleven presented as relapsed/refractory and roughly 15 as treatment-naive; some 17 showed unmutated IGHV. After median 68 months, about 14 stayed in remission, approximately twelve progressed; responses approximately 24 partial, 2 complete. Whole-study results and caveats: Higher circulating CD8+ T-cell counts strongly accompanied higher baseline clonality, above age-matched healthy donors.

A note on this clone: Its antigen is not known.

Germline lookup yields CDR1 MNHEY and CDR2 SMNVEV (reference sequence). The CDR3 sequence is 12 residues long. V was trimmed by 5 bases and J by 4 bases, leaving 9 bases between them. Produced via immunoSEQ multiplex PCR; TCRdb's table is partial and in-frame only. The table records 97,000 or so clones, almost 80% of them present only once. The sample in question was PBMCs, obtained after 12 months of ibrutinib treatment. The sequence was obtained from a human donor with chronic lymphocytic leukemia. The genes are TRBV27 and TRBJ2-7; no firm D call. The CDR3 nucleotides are TGTGCCAGCAGTCTTACCCCATACGAGCAGTACTTC. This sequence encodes CASSLTPYEQYF.